Shown below are 31 T cell receptor beta chains from a single sample sequenced in a study of human T cells and chemical hapten exposure. One entry per CDR3 protein results from TCRdb running MiXCR on the RACE reads. The sample lists some 81,000 distinct CDR3 sequences; around 10% were seen once. Time point given: patch test 2, 6 weeks after DPC sensitization. Treatment reported: therapeutic diphenylcyclopropenone sensitization with weekly scalp DPC. Sequenced here: whole blood, sampled in connection with sensitization to the hapten diphenylcyclopropenone (DPC). The source is a man between 18 and 29 years old with alopecia areata. Some clones in this sample may be carry-over from other donors' samples.

This clonotype was found many times. This chain uses TRBV6-1 with TRBJ2-7; D unclear. Germline values: CDR1 MNHNS, CDR2 SASEGT. The CDR3 runs to 11 residues. V lost 0 bases, J lost 3 bases, and 0 bases lay in between. CDR3 amino acids: CASSEAYEQYF. DNA of the CDR3: TGTGCCAGCAGTGAAGCCTACGAGCAGTACTTC.

V usage is TRBV7-2 and J usage is TRBJ2-1; 8 bases match TRBD1. V lost 5 bases and J lost 8; bases outside the gene matches: 14. Germline V lookup: CDR1 SGHTA, CDR2 FQGNSA. The CDR3 contains 16 residues. Here the CDR3 reads CASSPQGVGLEDEQFF. The CDR3 region has the DNA TGTGCCAGCAGCCCACAGGGGGTCGGTTTGGAGGATGAGCAGTTCTTC.

The chain employs TRBV20-1 and TRBJ2-1; 7 nucleotides agree with TRBD1. V trimming: 2 bases; J trimming: 6 bases; junction bases outside the gene matches: 13. The CDR3 runs to 16 residues. Germline V gene sequence: CDR1 DFQATT, CDR2 SNEGSKA (reference sequence). CDR3: CSARPPQTGNGNEQFF. The CDR3 DNA sequence: TGCAGTGCTAGACCCCCTCAGACAGGGAATGGCAATGAGCAGTTCTTC.

This clonotype was counted between two and nine times. The chain is built from TRBV7-9 and TRBJ2-2; D perhaps matches TRBD2 (5 bases). Germline CDR1 SEHNR, CDR2 FQNEAQ (reference sequence). Trimming cost V 8 bases and J 4 bases, with 17 bases left between them. CDR3 length equals 15 residues. CDR3 region: CASWAGPLITGELFF. The CDR3 nucleotides are TGTGCCAGCTGGGCGGGTCCCTTGATCACCGGGGAGCTGTTTTTT.

The chain joins TRBV7-3 to TRBJ2-2; D not resolved. This CDR3 contains 16 residues. The ends were cut back, 2 bases at V and 0 bases at J, with 10 bases in the middle. Germline V lookup: CDR1 SGHTA, CDR2 FQGTGA. The CDR3 spells CASSLGPFANTGELFF. DNA for the CDR3: TGTGCCAGCAGCTTAGGACCGTTCGCGAACACCGGGGAGCTGTTTTTT.

The V call is TRBV11-2, the J call TRBJ2-1, with 7 bases identical to TRBD2. The CDR3 is made up of 15 amino acids. Losses at the gene ends were 3 bases for V and 5 bases for J; bases not matched to a gene: 7. Germline CDR1 SGHAT, CDR2 FQNNGV. CDR3 region: CASSFYRGVNNEQFF. CDR3 nucleotide sequence: TGTGCCAGCAGCTTTTACCGGGGGGTCAACAATGAGCAGTTCTTC.

This clonotype was seen only a few times. The genes are TRBV20-1 and TRBJ1-1, with D unclear. CDR1 is DFQATT and CDR2 is SNEGSKA in the germline V gene (reference sequence). V was pared by 6 bases and J by 2 bases, with 10 bases between. This CDR3 comprises 12 residues. CDR3 DNA sequence: TGCAGTGCCCTTGAGCCCAACACTGAAGCTTTCTTT. This encodes CSALEPNTEAFF.

The genes are TRBV6-5 and TRBJ1-1; D remains unclear. This CDR3 is 15 amino acids long. Germline lookup yields CDR1 MNHEY and CDR2 SVGAGI. Trimming left V 0 bases short and J 5 bases short, with 13 bases between. Written as DNA, the CDR3 is TGTGCCAGCAGTTACTCGGTGGCCCTAGGAACTGAAGCTTTCTTT. Translating gives CASSYSVALGTEAFF.

This rearrangement joins TRBV7-9 to TRBJ2-1, with 8 bases fitting TRBD1. Germline V gene lookup returns CDR1 SEHNR and CDR2 FQNEAQ (reference sequence). The J segment lost 6 bases and the V segment lost 6 bases, leaving 7 bases of the junction unmatched. The CDR3 length is 14 residues. For the CDR3, the DNA is TGTGCCAGCAGACAGGACAGGGAAGTCAATGAGCAGTTCTTC. It encodes CASRQDREVNEQFF. Full variable domain (missing parts from reference TRBV7-9 and TRBJ2-1): DTGVSQNPRHKITKRGQNVTFRCDPISEHNRLYWYRQTLGQGPEFLTYFQNEAQLEKSRLLSDRFSAERPKGSFSTLEIQRTEQGDSAMYLCASRQDREVNEQFFGPGTRLTVL.

This rearrangement joins TRBV7-9 to TRBJ2-3; a possible D gene is TRBD1 (5 bases). Trimming shortened V by 5 bases and J by 0 bases, and 15 bases separated the two germline ends. The CDR3 sequence is 16 residues long. Germline loops: CDR1 SEHNR, CDR2 FQNEAQ (reference sequence). The CDR3 region is CASSPQTETSTDTQYF. The CDR3, as DNA: TGTGCCAGCAGCCCGCAGACAGAGACTAGCACAGATACGCAGTATTTT.

This clonotype has a handful of counts. This chain joins TRBV6-2 or TRBV6-3 and TRBJ2-5; a weak D match, TRBD2 (5 bases). With 2 bases removed from V and 1 base from J, the gap between germline ends came to 14 bases. Germline loops: CDR1 MNHEY, CDR2 SVGEGT. This CDR3 region has 16 residues. This CDR3 is CASSYLFRLAQETQYF. The CDR3 DNA reads as TGTGCCAGCAGTTACCTGTTTCGCCTAGCCCAAGAGACCCAGTACTTC.

Only a few counts were recorded for this clonotype. The V gene is TRBV15, the J gene TRBJ1-1, with D hard to call. The germline CDR1 and CDR2 sequences are LNHNV and YYDKDF (reference sequence). Trimming stripped 1 base from V and 4 bases from J, with 10 bases between. This CDR3 comprises 14 residues. CDR3 protein: CATSRVGGGTEAFF. CDR3 DNA: TGTGCCACCAGCAGAGTAGGAGGTGGCACTGAAGCTTTCTTT.

This clonotype came up many times. The chain uses TRBV27 and TRBJ2-7; the D call may be TRBD1 or TRBD2 (5 bases each). The V gene lost 6 bases and the J gene lost 3 bases, with 15 bases spanning the gap. From germline, CDR1 is MNHEY and CDR2 SMNVEV (reference sequence). The CDR3 loop spans 14 amino acids. The CDR3 sequence: CASSGAKRGYEQYF. CDR3 in DNA: TGTGCCAGCAGCGGGGCCAAACGGGGCTACGAGCAGTACTTC.

This clonotype was seen a handful of times. J is TRBJ2-3 and V is TRBV19, with 7 positions matching TRBD1. CDR3 length equals 14 residues. V gave up 6 bases and J gave up 2 bases; unmatched junction bases: 5. Looked up from germline, CDR1 is LNHDA and CDR2 is SQIVND (reference sequence). The CDR3 nucleotides read TGTGCCAGTAGCCCGACAGGGTCCACAGATACGCAGTATTTT. The encoded protein is CASSPTGSTDTQYF. Full variable domain (remainder filled in from reference TRBV19 and TRBJ2-3): DGGITQSPKYLFRKEGQNVTLSCEQNLNHDAMYWYRQDPGQGLRLIYYSQIVNDFQKGDIAEGYSVSREKKESFPLTVTSAQKNPTAFYLCASSPTGSTDTQYFGPGTRLTVL.

This CDR3 reads CASRRDRGPRNTEAFF. As DNA, the CDR3 is TGTGCCAGCAGGCGGGACAGGGGGCCTCGGAACACTGAAGCTTTCTTT. The chain employs TRBV28 and TRBJ1-1; 12 bases line up with TRBD1. J was trimmed by 1 base and V by 6 bases; bases with no gene match: 6. CDR3 length: 16 residues. CDR1 is MDHEN and CDR2 is SYDVKM in the germline V gene.

This clonotype was recorded at least ten times. The chain has TRBV7-6 and TRBJ2-5; possible D gene TRBD2, 5 bases. CDR1 and CDR2 (germline): SGHVS, FNYEAQ. The CDR3 length is 14 residues. Trimming took off 3 bases at V and 3 bases at J, with 11 bases between the two ends. CDR3 residues: CASSLTTAKETQYF. The CDR3 coding sequence is TGTGCCAGCAGCTTGACTACCGCTAAAGAGACCCAGTACTTC.

The chain uses TRBV9 and TRBJ2-2; D gene uncertain. Trimming left V 0 bases short and J 1 base short, with 10 bases between. The CDR3 is 16 amino acids. Germline CDR1 and CDR2: SGDLS and YYNGEE. CDR3 region: CASSVAAFGNTGELFF. The CDR3, as DNA: TGTGCCAGCAGCGTAGCCGCTTTCGGGAACACCGGGGAGCTGTTTTTT.

There are many counts of this clonotype. V gene TRBV5-1 combines with J gene TRBJ2-6, with D perhaps matching TRBD1 (5 bases). This CDR3 has 17 residues. Trimming pared 4 bases from V and 2 bases from J, leaving 16 bases between. The germline V gene encodes CDR1 SGHRS and CDR2 YFSETQ. CDR3 coding DNA: TGCGCCAGCAGCCGAATAGGGGTTGGAGCTGGGGCCAACGTCCTGACTTTC. It yields the protein CASSRIGVGAGANVLTF.

The chain uses TRBV28 and TRBJ1-2, with D unresolved. The CDR3 has 12 amino acids. Trimming removed 4 bases at V and 5 bases at J, with 8 bases between. CDR1 and CDR2 from the germline V gene are MDHEN and SYDVKM. The DNA of the CDR3 is TGTGCCAGCAGTTCCGATCGATATGGCTACACCTTC. Translation gives CASSSDRYGYTF.

This clonotype was recorded many times. This rearrangement joins TRBV10-3 to TRBJ2-1; tentatively, D is TRBD2 (6 bases). The CDR3 runs 16 residues. Germline lookup yields CDR1 ENHRY and CDR2 SYGVKD. V gave up 3 bases and J gave up 3 bases, with 15 bases separating them. The CDR3 DNA is TGTGCCATCAGTGAAGCGGGCAGGGAGAGCTACAATGAGCAGTTCTTC. The encoded protein is CAISEAGRESYNEQFF.

This clonotype has a handful of counts. The chain is built from TRBV7-9 and TRBJ2-5, with D tentatively TRBD1 or TRBD2 (5 bases each). Germline CDR1 SEHNR, CDR2 FQNEAQ (reference sequence). This CDR3 is 15 amino acids long. V was trimmed by 1 base and J by 1 base, leaving 10 bases between them. The CDR3 here is CASSLVGTFQETQYF. The CDR3 region has the DNA TGTGCCAGCAGCTTAGTGGGGACCTTCCAAGAGACCCAGTACTTC.

A few counts support this clonotype. The rearrangement links TRBV28 to TRBJ1-6; 7 positions match TRBD1. The J segment lost 7 bases and the V segment lost 4 bases, leaving 10 bases of the junction unmatched. Looked up from germline, CDR1 is MDHEN and CDR2 is SYDVKM. CDR3 size: 16 residues. In DNA, the CDR3 is TGTGCCAGCAGTTCCTCCTCCGGGACAGAAAATTCACCCCTCCACTTT. It yields the protein CASSSSSGTENSPLHF.

In its sample, this clonotype was seen a few times. The chain has TRBV9 and TRBJ1-6, with D maybe TRBD1 (6 bases). The CDR3 spans 15 residues. From germline, CDR1 is SGDLS and CDR2 YYNGEE. V shed 4 bases and J shed 8 bases, with 16 bases lying between them. The CDR3 loop is CASSLLQGWDSPLHF. The CDR3 DNA is TGTGCCAGCAGCTTATTACAGGGATGGGATTCACCCCTCCACTTT.

This clonotype was observed a few times. The chain carries TRBV4-3 and TRBJ2-3, with D uncertain. Trimming took 1 base from V and 4 from J, leaving 3 bases between them. CDR3 length: 12 residues. CDR1 LGHNA and CDR2 YSLEER come from the germline V gene. This chain's CDR3 is CASSQAADTQYF. CDR3 DNA sequence: TGCGCCAGCAGCCAAGCCGCAGATACGCAGTATTTT.

Notes on this clonotype: This may arise from a read error, as a much more abundant clone is one base away. The chain combines TRBV28 with TRBJ2-7, with D possibly matching TRBD1 (5 bases). Looked up from germline, CDR1 is MDHEN and CDR2 is SYDVKM. CDR3 length: 14 amino acids. CDR3 sequence reads: CASSFVGASYEQCF. The CDR3 coding sequence is TGTGCCAGCAGTTTCGTAGGGGCCTCCTACGAGCAGTGCTTC.

Ten or more counts support this clonotype. V and J are TRBV11-2 and TRBJ2-3; TRBD2 matches 14 bases. Germline values: CDR1 SGHAT, CDR2 FQNNGV. This CDR3 spans 16 amino acids. V lost 4 bases to trimming and J lost 6 bases; unmatched junction nucleotides: 6. The CDR3 coding sequence is TGTGCCAGCAGCTCGAGGACTAGCGGGGGGTCGGATACGCAGTATTTT. Residues: CASSSRTSGGSDTQYF.

This clonotype has a count of ten or more. The rearrangement links TRBV11-2 to TRBJ2-7; no clear D gene. Germline CDR1 SGHAT, CDR2 FQNNGV. CDR3 size: 11 residues. V gave up 5 bases and J gave up 6 bases, with 8 bases separating them. The CDR3 coding sequence is TGTGCCAGCAGCCTTTTTCGCGAGCAGTACTTC. Amino acids: CASSLFREQYF.

This clonotype was counted ten times or more. This sequence joins TRBV7-7 and TRBJ2-2; D remains unclear. In germline, CDR1 is SSHAT, CDR2 FNYEAQ (reference sequence). Trimming cost V 1 base and J 6 bases, with 12 bases left between them. CDR3 length: 15 amino acids. The CDR3 spells CASSLVKEGAGELFF. CDR3 DNA sequence: TGTGCCAGCAGCTTAGTTAAAGAAGGCGCCGGGGAGCTGTTTTTT.

In this sample, this clonotype turned up many times. V and J are TRBV4-3 and TRBJ1-2; unclear D gene. The V and J ends lost 1 base and 0 bases respectively, with 12 bases between them. This CDR3 has 16 residues. CDR1 and CDR2 (germline): LGHNA, YSLEER. CDR3 sequence: CASSQAVQLANYGYTF. CDR3 sequence (DNA): TGCGCCAGCAGCCAAGCCGTACAACTAGCTAACTATGGCTACACCTTC.

The table lists this clonotype with a few counts. V gene TRBV29-1 combines with J gene TRBJ1-1, with D hard to call. Germline V gene data show CDR1 as SQVTM and CDR2 as ANQGSEA. The V end was cut by 4 bases, the J end by 0 bases, with 12 bases between. The CDR3 is made up of 14 amino acids. CDR3 nucleotide sequence: TGCAGCGTTGTCCAGGTAGAAGTGAACACTGAAGCTTTCTTT. Amino acids: CSVVQVEVNTEAFF.

This clonotype was seen many times. This chain connects TRBV27 to TRBJ1-6, with D maybe TRBD1 (5 bases). This CDR3 spans 15 amino acids. Germline V CDR1 and CDR2: MNHEY, SMNVEV (reference sequence). V was clipped by 2 bases and J by 6 bases, with 11 bases between them. The CDR3 loop reads CASSLRGSSNSPLHF. The CDR3 DNA sequence: TGTGCCAGCAGTTTACGGGGCAGTAGTAATTCACCCCTCCACTTT.